This is a list of T cell receptor beta chains from one sample in a study of T cell clones after liver transplantation. Here immunoSEQ multiplex PCR was the method, and the copy in TCRdb shows in-frame clones only, minus some. The sample contains about 75,000 clones, around 84% of which appear only once. The source was CD4+ T cells from blood, collected 48 to 50 months after liver transplant. All receptors come from a human patient who received a liver transplant. Some T cells may have originated in the graft donor. Both conserved end residues are part of each CDR3. The D gene is left open where the match is weak. A row's size may be missing; if present it is once, few, many or a size class.

CDR3 DNA | CDR3 protein | clone size | V gene | D gene | J gene
TGTGCCAGCAGTGAAGGGGGGGTTTACAATGAGCAGTTCTTC | CASSEGGVYNEQFF | NA | TRBV6-1 | NA | TRBJ2-1
TGTGCCAGCAGCCCCGGGACAGGGAACGAAGGAGATACGCAGTATTTT | CASSPGTGNEGDTQYF | NA | TRBV11-3 | TRBD1 | TRBJ2-3
TGTGCCAGCAGCTTCCAGGAGACCCAGTACTTC | CASSFQETQYF | NA | TRBV11-2 | NA | TRBJ2-5
TGTGCCAGCAGCCCCGACGGGGGAAGGGAGCAGTACTTC | CASSPDGGREQYF | NA | TRBV5-4 | NA | TRBJ2-7
TGTGCCAGCAGTTATAACCGCTACGAGCAGTACTTC | CASSYNRYEQYF | NA | TRBV6-5 | NA | TRBJ2-7
TGCGCCAGCAGCTTTTTATCCGGGACTAGTGGCCAAGAGACCCAGTACTTC | CASSFLSGTSGQETQYF | NA | TRBV5-1 | TRBD2 | TRBJ2-5
TGTGCCAGCAGTTGGTTACAGGGGGCGGGCACTGAAGCTTTCTTT | CASSWLQGAGTEAFF | NA | TRBV28 | TRBD1 | TRBJ1-1
TGTGCCAGCAGCGTCACTGCGGGTAACACAGATACGCAGTATTTT | CASSVTAGNTDTQYF | NA | TRBV9 | NA | TRBJ2-3
TGTGCCAGCAGGGGTCAGGGGAACCAGCACTACGAGCAGTACTTC | CASRGQGNQHYEQYF | NA | TRBV28 | NA | TRBJ2-7
TGTGCCACCACCAGGGGACAAGGTGACACCGGGGAGCTGTTTTTT | CATTRGQGDTGELFF | NA | TRBV15 | NA | TRBJ2-2
TGTGCCAGCAGTTTAGGGGCTCGGGAAAAACTGTTTTTT | CASSLGAREKLFF | NA | TRBV27 | NA | TRBJ1-4
TGCGCCAGCAGTCTCGAGGGGGGCTCCTACAATGAGCAGTTCTTC | CASSLEGGSYNEQFF | NA | TRBV5-1 | NA | TRBJ2-1
TGTGCCAGCTCACCGGGACAGGGATTCTACGAGCAGTACTTC | CASSPGQGFYEQYF | few | TRBV18 | TRBD1 | TRBJ2-7
TGTGCCTGGAGGAGGCGGCAGGAGAACACTGAAGCTTTCTTT | CAWRRRQENTEAFF | NA | TRBV30 | NA | TRBJ1-1
TGCGCCAGCAGCCCCTGGGGGGGGGACACAGATACGCAGTATTTT | CASSPWGGDTDTQYF | NA | TRBV5-1 | TRBD2 | TRBJ2-3
TGTGCCACCAGCACAATGGGGGGTGGTAATCAGCCCCAGCATTTT | CATSTMGGGNQPQHF | NA | TRBV15 | NA | TRBJ1-5
TGTGCCAGCAGCTTGGGGGGGAACGCCTATGGCTACACCTTC | CASSLGGNAYGYTF | NA | TRBV5-6 | NA | TRBJ1-2
TGTGCCAGCACAGGTGTATATGGCTACACCTTC | CASTGVYGYTF | NA | TRBV6-1 | NA | TRBJ1-2
TGTGCCAGCAGTTTGCGCCAGAACACTGAAGCTTTCTTT | CASSLRQNTEAFF | NA | TRBV28 | NA | TRBJ1-1
TGTGCCATCAGTGCGGGACGTCAAGAGACCCAGTACTTC | CAISAGRQETQYF | NA | TRBV10-3 | NA | TRBJ2-5
TGTGCCAGTAGTATAGCGGGGGACAGGGAAGCTTTCTTT | CASSIAGDREAFF | NA | TRBV19 | TRBD1 | TRBJ1-1
TGTGCCAGCAGCTTAATTGGGGGGGCGAATCAGCCCCAGCATTTT | CASSLIGGANQPQHF | once | TRBV7-3 | NA | TRBJ1-5
TGTGCCAGCAGTTTGAGTTTGAGCTATGGCTACACCTTC | CASSLSLSYGYTF | NA | TRBV28 | NA | TRBJ1-2
TGTGCCAGCAGACCCGGGGGGGGCGAAGCTTTCTTT | CASRPGGGEAFF | NA | TRBV6-5 | NA | TRBJ1-1
TGCGCCAGCAGCCCGACTAGCGGGAGAGGCGAGACCCAGTACTTC | CASSPTSGRGETQYF | NA | TRBV5-1 | TRBD2 | TRBJ2-5
TGTGCCAGCTCAACCTCCCGCCCCTCGGAGGGGGCCACTGAAGCTTTCTTT | CASSTSRPSEGATEAFF | NA | TRBV18 | TRBD1 | TRBJ1-1
TGTGCCAGCAGCTTAGAGCGGGACAGGGAGAACACTGAAGCTTTCTTT | CASSLERDRENTEAFF | NA | TRBV5-4 | TRBD1 | TRBJ1-1
TGTGCCAGCAGACCGGCAGGGGCCGTGTACGAGCAGTACTTC | CASRPAGAVYEQYF | once | TRBV5-6 | NA | TRBJ2-7
TGTGCTAGTGCCGCGGACGGCGGCAGCAATCAGCCCCAGCATTTT | CASAADGGSNQPQHF | NA | TRBV12-5 | NA | TRBJ1-5
TGTGCCAGCATTTGGGACGATCCTGGGGCCAACGTCCTGACTTTC | CASIWDDPGANVLTF | few | TRBV21-1 | NA | TRBJ2-6
TGCGCCAGCAGCTTGGTGGGGACAGGGGACGTCAACACTGAAGCTTTCTTT | CASSLVGTGDVNTEAFF | once | TRBV5-1 | TRBD1 | TRBJ1-1
TGTGCCAGCTCACCAGGGGACCATTCACCCCTCCACTTT | CASSPGDHSPLHF | NA | TRBV18 | NA | TRBJ1-6
TGTGCCAGCAGTGGCAGCCTCACCGGGGAGCTGTTTTTT | CASSGSLTGELFF | NA | TRBV6-5 | NA | TRBJ2-2
TGTGCCAGCAGCGCCACACTAGCGGGGGGGCTTGGGGATACGCAGTATTTT | CASSATLAGGLGDTQYF | NA | TRBV5-4 | TRBD2 | TRBJ2-3
TGTGCCAGCAGCGACCGTGGGGGAACGGGAAACACCATATATTTT | CASSDRGGTGNTIYF | once | TRBV5-4 | NA | TRBJ1-3
TGTGCCAGCAGAGGAGTAAGGGAAAAGCAGTACTTC | CASRGVREKQYF | NA | TRBV6-5 | NA | TRBJ2-4
TGTGCCTGGAGCAGGGGTTCTTACGAGCAGTACTTC | CAWSRGSYEQYF | NA | TRBV30 | NA | TRBJ2-7
TGTGCCAGCATTGCGGTAGGGACCGGGGAGCTGTTTTTT | CASIAVGTGELFF | few | TRBV6-1 | NA | TRBJ2-2
TGTGCCAGCAGCTTAATCACAGGGGTGGGCAATCAGCCCCAGCATTTT | CASSLITGVGNQPQHF | NA | TRBV6-6 | TRBD1 | TRBJ1-5
TGCGCCAGCAGCCACCCCCCGTCCGGGGAGCTGTTTTTT | CASSHPPSGELFF | NA | TRBV4-3 | NA | TRBJ2-2
TGCAGCGTTGAATCGCGGGGCTACGAGCAGTACTTC | CSVESRGYEQYF | NA | TRBV29-1 | NA | TRBJ2-7
TGTGCCAGCAGCTTCTCTGAAAACATTCAGTACTTC | CASSFSENIQYF | NA | TRBV11-2 | NA | TRBJ2-4
TGTGCCAGCAGTCCCGGGACAGGGGGAAACCAGCCCCAGCATTTT | CASSPGTGGNQPQHF | NA | TRBV28 | TRBD1 | TRBJ1-5
TGTGCCAGCTCACCACCGGGACTACAAGAGACCCAGTACTTC | CASSPPGLQETQYF | NA | TRBV18 | TRBD2 | TRBJ2-5
TGCGCCAGCAGCTTGGGCGTCAATGAGCAGTTCTTC | CASSLGVNEQFF | once | TRBV5-1 | NA | TRBJ2-1
TGCGCCAGCAGTAACGGCCAGAGCACTGAAGCTTTCTTT | CASSNGQSTEAFF | NA | TRBV5-1 | NA | TRBJ1-1
TGTGCCAGTAGTATACAGGGGGCTCGCGAGCAGTACTTC | CASSIQGAREQYF | once | TRBV19 | TRBD1 | TRBJ2-7
TGTGCCAGCAGCTTACGACCCACTCAGTCCGATACGCAGTATTTT | CASSLRPTQSDTQYF | NA | TRBV7-3 | NA | TRBJ2-3